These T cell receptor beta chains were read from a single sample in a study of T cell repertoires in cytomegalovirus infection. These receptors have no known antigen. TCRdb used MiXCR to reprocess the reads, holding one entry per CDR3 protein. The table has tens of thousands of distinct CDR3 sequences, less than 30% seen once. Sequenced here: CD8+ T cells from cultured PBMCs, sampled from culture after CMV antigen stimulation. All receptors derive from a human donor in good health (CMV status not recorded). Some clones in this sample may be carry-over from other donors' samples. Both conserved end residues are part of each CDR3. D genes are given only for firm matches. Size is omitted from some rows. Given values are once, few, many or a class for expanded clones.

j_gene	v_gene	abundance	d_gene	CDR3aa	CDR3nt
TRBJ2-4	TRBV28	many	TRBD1	CASSSPGQGLAKNIQYF	TGTGCCAGCAGTTCGCCGGGACAGGGGTTAGCCAAAAACATTCAGTACTTC
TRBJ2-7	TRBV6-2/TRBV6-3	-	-	CASRRDPNEQYF	TGTGCCAGCAGGCGGGACCCGAACGAGCAGTACTTC
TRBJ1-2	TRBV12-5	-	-	CASGLVGGRLGYTF	TGTGCTAGTGGTTTGGTTGGAGGACGTCTCGGCTACACCTTC
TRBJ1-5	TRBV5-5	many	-	CASSWLTGHNQPQHF	TGTGCCAGCAGCTGGCTAACAGGGCACAATCAGCCCCAGCATTTT
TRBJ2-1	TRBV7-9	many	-	CASSASESSYNEQFF	TGTGCCAGCAGCGCCTCGGAGAGCTCCTACAATGAGCAGTTCTTC
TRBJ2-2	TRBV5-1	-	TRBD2	CASSYMGLAQNTGELFF	TGCGCCAGCAGCTATATGGGACTAGCGCAGAACACCGGGGAGCTGTTTTTT
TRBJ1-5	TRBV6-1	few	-	CASSEARRDYSNQPQHF	TGTGCCAGCAGTGAAGCGAGAAGGGATTATAGCAATCAGCCCCAGCATTTT
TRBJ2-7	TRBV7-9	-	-	CASSPQGPVGEQYF	TGTGCCAGCAGCCCACAGGGTCCGGTCGGCGAGCAGTACTTC
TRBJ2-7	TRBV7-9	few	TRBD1	CASSPPGTAQTQYF	TGTGCCAGCAGCCCCCCCGGGACAGCCCAAACTCAGTACTTC
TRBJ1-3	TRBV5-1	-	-	CASSPEGLSGNTIYF	TGCGCCAGCAGCCCGGAGGGTCTCTCTGGAAACACCATATATTTT
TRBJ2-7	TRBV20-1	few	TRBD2	CSAALPSGRAYEQYF	TGCAGTGCTGCACTTCCGAGCGGGAGAGCGTACGAGCAGTACTTC
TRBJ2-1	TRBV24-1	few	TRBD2	CATRTSGGFEQFF	TGTGCCACCAGGACTAGCGGGGGGTTTGAGCAGTTCTTC
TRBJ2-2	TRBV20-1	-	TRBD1	CSARDNRDRGYTGELFF	TGCAGTGCTAGAGATAACCGGGACAGGGGGTACACCGGGGAGCTGTTTTTT
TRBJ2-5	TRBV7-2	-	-	CASSLAVVEETQYF	TGTGCCAGCAGCCTCGCGGTGGTCGAAGAGACCCAGTACTTC
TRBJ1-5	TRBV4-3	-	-	CASSHNWTPVDQPQHF	TGCGCCAGCAGCCACAATTGGACACCCGTGGATCAGCCCCAGCATTTT
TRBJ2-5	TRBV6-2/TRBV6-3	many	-	CASSYSPGVREETQYF	TGTGCCAGCAGTTACTCGCCGGGAGTGAGGGAAGAGACCCAGTACTTC